A single sample gave rise to the 32 T cell receptor beta chains below, sequenced in a study of blood T cell repertoires in COVID-19. Produced via immunoSEQ multiplex PCR; TCRdb's table is partial and in-frame only. The data hold about 350,000 clones, with roughly 87% observed a single time. Sequences were obtained from peripheral blood. The receptors were gathered from a man younger than 45 with COVID-19, enrolled during active disease.

This clone has just a few counts. The CDR3 nucleotides read TGTGCCAGCAGCCCCCGGACTAGCGGTACAGATACGCAGTATTTT. Its protein product is CASSPRTSGTDTQYF. The rearrangement uses TRBV7-6 and TRBJ2-3; 10 positions agree with TRBD2. This CDR3 has 15 residues. CDR1 and CDR2 from the germline V gene are SGHVS and FNYEAQ. The J segment lost 3 bases and the V segment lost 5 bases, leaving 5 bases of the junction unmatched.

The J gene is TRBJ2-4, the V gene TRBV10-3; possibly TRBD1 for D (5 bases). V lost 6 bases to trimming and J lost 0 bases, with 12 bases between them. CDR1 is ENHRY and CDR2 is SYGVKD in the germline V gene. The CDR3 runs to 15 residues. The CDR3 here is CAIRNPTEAKNIQYF. The CDR3 DNA follows: TGTGCCATCAGAAACCCGACAGAAGCCAAAAACATTCAGTACTTC.

V is TRBV3-1 (or the pseudogene TRBV3-2) and J is TRBJ2-7; 7 nucleotides match TRBD2. V gave up 3 bases and J gave up 3 bases; unmatched junction bases: 8. CDR3 length: 15 amino acids. Germline values: CDR1 LGHDT, CDR2 YNNKEL (reference sequence). The CDR3: CASSQGAGRIYEQYF. The CDR3, as DNA: TGTGCCAGCAGCCAGGGAGCGGGGCGGATCTACGAGCAGTACTTC.

The rearrangement links TRBV27 to TRBJ2-5; TRBD2 aligns across 7 bases. Losses at the gene ends were 2 bases for V and 4 bases for J; bases not matched to a gene: 1. This CDR3 contains 13 residues. CDR1 and CDR2 (germline): MNHEY, SMNVEV (reference sequence). The CDR3, as DNA: TGTGCCAGCAGTTTACTAGCGGCAGAGACCCAGTACTTC. As protein: CASSLLAAETQYF.

V is TRBV11-1 and J is TRBJ1-2, with 9 positions matching TRBD1. CDR3 length: 14 residues. From germline, CDR1 is SGHAT and CDR2 FQDESV (reference sequence). The V gene end was trimmed by 5 bases and the J gene end by 4 bases; junction bases not matched to a gene: 5. The DNA for the CDR3 is TGTGCCAGCAGCAGGGGACAGGGCGGCTATGGCTACACCTTC. Its protein product is CASSRGQGGYGYTF.

V and J are TRBV7-9 and TRBJ2-7; D uncertain. The V end lost 5 bases, the J end lost 2 bases, and 10 bases lay between the germline ends. This CDR3 region has 13 residues. Germline values: CDR1 SEHNR, CDR2 FQNEAQ (reference sequence). CDR3 sequence: CASSKQSTYEQYF. CDR3 sequence (DNA): TGTGCCAGCAGCAAACAGTCCACCTACGAGCAGTACTTC.

V gene TRBV11-3 combines with J gene TRBJ2-2, with D possibly matching TRBD2 (6 bases). CDR3 size: 13 residues. Germline values: CDR1 SGHNT, CDR2 YENEEA. V lost 3 bases and J 7 bases, leaving 9 bases between the germline ends. CDR3 DNA sequence: TGTGCCAGCAGCTTCTGGAGGGACGGGGAGCTGTTTTTT. Its translation: CASSFWRDGELFF.

V gene TRBV7-2 combines with J gene TRBJ2-7; D perhaps matches TRBD2 (6 bases). V lost 1 base, J lost 2 bases, and 9 bases lay in between. The CDR3 extends over 14 amino acids. CDR1 and CDR2 from the germline V gene are SGHTA and FQGNSA. For the CDR3, the DNA is TGTGCCAGCAGCTTAGGGAGGGAAACCTACGAGCAGTACTTC. Amino acids: CASSLGRETYEQYF. The full variable domain, its missing parts supplied by reference TRBV7-2 and TRBJ2-7, is GAGVSQSPSNKVTEKGKDVELRCDPISGHTALYWYRQSLGQGLEFLIYFQGNSAPDKSGLPSDRFSAERTGGSVSTLTIQRTQQEDSAVYLCASSLGRETYEQYFGPGTRLTVT.

This chain uses TRBV19 with TRBJ2-1; 12 bases are shared with TRBD2. The CDR3 loop spans 15 amino acids. The V gene end was trimmed by 5 bases and the J gene end by 9 bases; junction bases not matched to a gene: 8. Germline loops: CDR1 LNHDA, CDR2 SQIVND (reference sequence). The CDR3 sequence: CASSASSGGATEQFF. DNA of the CDR3: TGTGCCAGTAGTGCCTCTAGCGGGGGGGCCACTGAGCAGTTCTTC.

The rearrangement uses TRBV5-1 and TRBJ1-3, with D perhaps matching TRBD1 (6 bases). Trimming pared 0 bases from V and 4 bases from J, leaving 11 bases between. Germline V CDR1 and CDR2: SGHRS, YFSETQ. This CDR3 region has 15 residues. For the CDR3, the DNA is TGCGCCAGCAGCTTGGCAGGGGTTGGCGGAAACACCATATATTTT. Translating gives CASSLAGVGGNTIYF. Full variable domain (outside the CDR3, taken from reference TRBV5-1 and TRBJ1-3): KAGVTQTPRYLIKTRGQQVTLSCSPISGHRSVSWYQQTPGQGLQFLFEYFSETQRNKGNFPGRFSGRQFSNSRSEMNVSTLELGDSALYLCASSLAGVGGNTIYFGEGSWLTVV.

The chain recombines TRBV20-1 with TRBJ1-2; maybe TRBD1 (5 bases). The CDR3 covers 13 residues. Germline CDR1 reads DFQATT; CDR2 reads SNEGSKA (reference sequence). V was pared by 3 bases and J by 5 bases, with 13 bases between. CDR3 residues: CSASSPGRYGYTF. CDR3 nucleotide sequence: TGCAGTGCTAGTAGCCCAGGGAGGTATGGCTACACCTTC.

This clone appeared a single time. This chain links TRBV7-8 with TRBJ2-5; D possibly corresponds to TRBD1 (5 bases). Trimming took 4 bases from V and 2 from J, leaving 11 bases between them. The CDR3 runs 14 residues. Germline-derived CDR1 and CDR2 are SGHVS and FQNEAQ. The CDR3 bases are TGTGCCAGCAGCTCTCCGACAGCTCAAGAGACCCAGTACTTC. Translated, it gives CASSSPTAQETQYF.

V is TRBV12-3 or TRBV12-4 and J is TRBJ1-6; D not certain. This CDR3 has 12 residues. V was shortened by 5 bases and J by 6 bases, with 5 bases between the two germline ends. DNA for the CDR3: TGTGCCAGCAGTGAGAGTAATTCACCCCTCCACTTT. Protein: CASSESNSPLHF.

The rearrangement joins TRBV19 to TRBJ2-2; TRBD1 matches at 8 bases. In germline, CDR1 is LNHDA, CDR2 SQIVND (reference sequence). The CDR3 has 16 amino acids. The ends lost 7 bases at V and 4 bases at J; junction bases unmatched: 11. The CDR3 sequence: CASTPEGQDRTGELFF. As DNA, the CDR3 is TGTGCCAGTACCCCAGAGGGACAGGATCGCACCGGGGAGCTGTTTTTT.

The chain is built from TRBV18 and TRBJ2-6; 9 bases fit TRBD1. The germline CDR1 and CDR2 sequences are KGHSH and LQKENI. V lost 3 bases to trimming and J lost 4 bases; unmatched junction nucleotides: 10. CDR3 size: 18 residues. The CDR3 DNA reads TGTGCCAGCTCACCCCCACAGGGGGCGCTTCCCGGGGCCAACGTCCTGACTTTC. Protein sequence: CASSPPQGALPGANVLTF.

CDR3 region: CAISVTGQYNEQFF. The CDR3 DNA sequence: TGTGCCATCAGTGTGACGGGACAGTACAATGAGCAGTTCTTC. J is TRBJ2-1 and V is TRBV10-3; 7 bases are a match to TRBD1. The CDR3 spans 14 residues. V was clipped by 4 bases and J by 4 bases; unmatched bases: 4. Germline V gives CDR1 ENHRY, CDR2 SYGVKD.

This chain links TRBV6-5 with TRBJ1-5; weak D call: TRBD1 (6 bases). Trimming removed 4 bases from V and 4 bases from J, with 11 bases in between. The germline V gene encodes CDR1 MNHEY and CDR2 SVGAGI. CDR3 length: 14 residues. CDR3 region: CASSSQGKNQPQHF. The DNA for the CDR3 is TGTGCCAGCAGTTCACAGGGAAAAAATCAGCCCCAGCATTTT.

The chain is built from TRBV2 and TRBJ2-7; TRBD2 agrees at 11 bases. The CDR3 length is 15 residues. The J segment lost 4 bases and the V segment lost 2 bases, leaving 4 bases of the junction unmatched. Germline CDR1 and CDR2: SNHLY and FYNNEI. The CDR3 sequence: CASSETSGGAYEQYF. The DNA for the CDR3 is TGTGCCAGCAGTGAAACTAGCGGGGGTGCTTACGAGCAGTACTTC.

The chain combines TRBV7-2 with TRBJ2-7; TRBD1 agrees at 7 bases. This CDR3 contains 14 residues. Per the germline V gene, CDR1 is SGHTA and CDR2 is FQGNSA. After removal of 3 bases from V and 4 bases from J, the junction contained 6 bases not matched to a gene. CDR3 loop: CASSFGGRGYEQYF. CDR3 DNA: TGTGCCAGCAGCTTCGGTGGCAGGGGGTACGAGCAGTACTTC.

The gene calls are TRBV2 and TRBJ2-1, with 11 bases fitting TRBD2. Germline CDR1 is SNHLY and CDR2 is FYNNEI. The CDR3 has 14 residues. J was trimmed by 9 bases and V by 2 bases; bases with no gene match: 3. The CDR3 protein is CASSETSGRSEQFF. CDR3 DNA sequence: TGTGCCAGCAGTGAAACTAGCGGGAGATCTGAGCAGTTCTTC.

This sequence joins TRBV28 and TRBJ1-2, with 8 bases that match TRBD1. The CDR3 spans 14 residues. The germline V gene has CDR1 MDHEN and CDR2 SYDVKM. After removal of 4 bases from V and 0 bases from J, the junction contained 1 base not matched to a gene. The CDR3 is CASSSGQANYGYTF. As DNA, the CDR3 is TGTGCCAGCAGTTCGGGACAGGCTAACTATGGCTACACCTTC.

The V and J genes are TRBV7-8 and TRBJ2-7; TRBD1 might be the D (5 bases). V gave up 7 bases and J gave up 3 bases, with 16 bases separating them. The CDR3 loop spans 14 amino acids. Germline assignment: CDR1 SGHVS and CDR2 FQNEAQ. In DNA, the CDR3 is TGTGCCAGCACCCTAGGGGTAATGAACTACGAGCAGTACTTC. Protein product: CASTLGVMNYEQYF. Full variable domain (missing parts from reference TRBV7-8 and TRBJ2-7): GAGVSQSPRYKVAKRGQDVALRCDPISGHVSLFWYQQALGQGPEFLTYFQNEAQLDKSGLPSDRFFAERPEGSVSTLKIQRTQQEDSAVYLCASTLGVMNYEQYFGPGTRLTVT.

The gene calls are TRBV5-1 and TRBJ1-5, with D possibly TRBD1 on 5 matching bases. Trimming stripped 4 bases from V and 0 bases from J, with 14 bases between. CDR1 and CDR2 from the germline V gene are SGHRS and YFSETQ. The CDR3 sequence is 16 residues long. CDR3 DNA sequence: TGCGCCAGCAGCCCCGCGGGACCCTATAGCAATCAGCCCCAGCATTTT. The encoded protein is CASSPAGPYSNQPQHF.

CDR3 sequence: CSASGLAGRYEQYF. The CDR3 bases are TGCAGTGCTAGTGGGCTAGCGGGACGGTACGAGCAGTACTTC. The chain joins TRBV20-1 to TRBJ2-7, with 9 bases that match TRBD2. The CDR3 sequence is 14 residues long. The germline CDR1 and CDR2 sequences are DFQATT and SNEGSKA (reference sequence). Germline trimming cut 3 bases from V and 4 bases from J; bases unmatched to any gene: 7.

The rearrangement links TRBV5-4 to TRBJ2-2; 7 bases fit TRBD1. The CDR3 has 15 amino acids. Germline V gives CDR1 SGHNT, CDR2 YYREEE (reference sequence). V shed 4 bases and J 5 bases; nucleotides not matched to a gene: 8. The CDR3 coding sequence is TGTGCCAGCAGCCTCGATTACAGGGGAACCGGGGAGCTGTTTTTT. Amino acid sequence: CASSLDYRGTGELFF.

This chain connects TRBV4-3 to TRBJ2-1, with TRBD2 matching 11 bases. V lost 1 base, J lost 7 bases, and 6 bases stayed unmatched. CDR1 is LGHNA and CDR2 is YSLEER in the germline V gene. The CDR3 is 16 residues long. In nucleotides, the CDR3 is TGCGCCAGCAGCCAAGTCGCTAGCGGGAGGAATAATGAGCAGTTCTTC. Protein sequence: CASSQVASGRNNEQFF.

The chain couples TRBV27 to TRBJ1-1; a possible D gene is TRBD1 (5 bases). Trimming pared 5 bases from V and 1 base from J, leaving 11 bases between. The CDR3 has 14 amino acids. In germline, CDR1 is MNHEY, CDR2 SMNVEV (reference sequence). CDR3 loop: CASSRGNWNTEAFF. The CDR3 region has the DNA TGTGCCAGCAGTCGGGGGAATTGGAACACTGAAGCTTTCTTT.

V usage is TRBV4-2 and J usage is TRBJ2-7; 11 nucleotides align to TRBD1. With V trimmed by 0 bases and J by 4 bases, 8 bases remained unmatched. In germline, CDR1 is LGHNA, CDR2 YNFKEQ. The CDR3 sequence is 17 residues long. Here the CDR3 reads CASSQEGTGGLLYEQYF. In DNA, the CDR3 is TGTGCCAGCAGCCAAGAAGGGACAGGGGGGCTCCTTTACGAGCAGTACTTC.

The chain recombines TRBV24-1 with TRBJ2-5; 8 nucleotides line up with TRBD2. Unmatched junction bases numbered 4, after V lost 3 bases and J lost 5 bases. The V gene's germline CDR1 is KGHDR and CDR2 SFDVKD. CDR3 length: 14 residues. The CDR3 DNA is TGTGCCACCAGTGATCTGACTAGCGCGGAGACCCAGTACTTC. As protein: CATSDLTSAETQYF.

This clone was observed a single time. The chain combines TRBV7-3 with TRBJ1-2, with 8 bases fitting TRBD1. The germline CDR1 and CDR2 sequences are SGHTA and FQGTGA. With V trimmed by 6 bases and J by 5 bases, 2 bases remained unmatched. The CDR3 runs to 12 residues. Here the CDR3 reads CASSQGAYGYTF. The DNA of the CDR3 is TGTGCCAGCAGTCAGGGGGCATATGGCTACACCTTC. Using reference TRBV7-3 and TRBJ1-2 for the parts outside the CDR3, the full variable domain is GAGVSQTPSNKVTEKGKYVELRCDPISGHTALYWYRQSLGQGPEFLIYFQGTGAADDSGLPNDRFFAVRPEGSVSTLKIQRTERGDSAVYLCASSQGAYGYTFGSGTRLTVV.

This chain uses TRBV15 with TRBJ2-7, with 9 bases matching TRBD1. V shed 4 bases and J 5 bases; nucleotides not matched to a gene: 6. The CDR3 has 14 residues. Per the germline V gene, CDR1 is LNHNV and CDR2 is YYDKDF (reference sequence). The CDR3 DNA is TGTGCCACCAGCACCTCAAGGACAGGGGACGAGCAGTACTTC. Translation: CATSTSRTGDEQYF.

The count of this clone is one. The chain uses TRBV7-9 and TRBJ1-2, with D maybe TRBD1 (6 bases). Germline assignment: CDR1 SEHNR and CDR2 FQNEAQ (reference sequence). Trimming shortened V by 4 bases and J by 3 bases, and 15 bases separated the two germline ends. The CDR3 is made up of 15 amino acids. CDR3 sequence reads: CASSSAGVRDYGYTF. CDR3 nucleotides: TGTGCCAGCAGCTCAGCAGGGGTTAGAGACTATGGCTACACCTTC.